This TCR beta chain was recovered during a study of control samples from healthy donors and cancer patients. V lost 7 bases, J lost 7 bases, and 11 bases stayed unmatched. CDR1 is LNHDA and CDR2 is SQIVND in the germline V gene (reference sequence). This CDR3 region has 15 residues. Method: immunoSEQ multiplex PCR; TCRdb's copy keeps in-frame clones and lacks some. The table lists roughly 92,000 clones, approximately 88% of them singletons, with 7.5% to 8% in the top ten. The chain recombines TRBV19 with TRBJ2-1; 9 bases fit TRBD1. The specimen was blood. The receptor was isolated from a woman aged 55-70 years in good health. CDR3 DNA sequence: TGTGCCAGTAACATACCGGGACAGGGTAGGAATGAGCAGTTCTTC. Its protein product is CASNIPGQGRNEQFF.